This entry concerns a single TCR beta chain. No conserved phenylalanine or tryptophan ends this CDR3, so it is likely a read error. No cell sorting was done before RNA was extracted from the tissue. The normal lung tissue was taken more than 3 cm from the tumor edge. From germline, CDR1 is MNHEY and CDR2 SVGEGT. This CDR3 region has 20 residues. The library came from three nested PCR rounds adapted from ARM-PCR protocols. A single record per CDR3 protein comes from TCRdb applying MiXCR to the multiplex PCR reads. The sample lists some 80,000 distinct CDR3 sequences; roughly 77% were seen once. This sample was included in a study of tumor and adjacent non-tumor tissue in lung cancer. The wider study: Each sample yielded roughly 4 million productive TCRbeta reads on average.

The origin of this receptor is a woman aged 45-60 years with non-small cell lung cancer. Sequences were obtained from distant non-tumor lung tissue. The chain uses TRBV6-2 or TRBV6-3 and TRBJ2-7; tentatively, D is TRBD1 (6 bases). CDR3 region: CASISPQIPGTRRRSYEQYL. The CDR3 DNA follows: TGTGCCAGCATCTCCCCACAGATCCCGGGGACACGGCGGCGATCCTATGAGCAGTACTTA.